These 3 T cell receptor beta chains share one sample of origin, sequenced in a study of cytomegalovirus exposure and HLA in healthy donors. The assay was immunoSEQ multiplex PCR, and TCRdb's table has in-frame clones only and misses some. The sample has a few hundred thousand clones, approximately 90% seen once. What was sequenced was PBMCs. Every receptor here comes from a woman aged 18-29 years in good health and CMV-seronegative.

The chain is built from TRBV19 and TRBJ1-2; 11 nucleotides line up with TRBD1. In germline, CDR1 is LNHDA, CDR2 SQIVND (reference sequence). After removal of 2 bases from V and 8 bases from J, the junction contained 7 bases not matched to a gene. This CDR3 is built from 15 residues. CDR3 in DNA: TGTGCCAGTAGTATAAGTTGGACAGGGGGCTGGGGCTACACCTTC. Amino acids: CASSISWTGGWGYTF. Full variable domain (rest looked up from reference TRBV19 and TRBJ1-2): DGGITQSPKYLFRKEGQNVTLSCEQNLNHDAMYWYRQDPGQGLRLIYYSQIVNDFQKGDIAEGYSVSREKKESFPLTVTSAQKNPTAFYLCASSISWTGGWGYTFGSGTRLTVV.

This clone has only one observation. The rearrangement links TRBV6-5 to TRBJ1-5; D call uncertain. The CDR3 has 14 residues. From germline, CDR1 is MNHEY and CDR2 SVGAGI. The V and J ends lost 11 bases and 5 bases respectively, with 19 bases between them. CDR3 loop: CAGEANTNDQPQHF. CDR3 sequence (DNA): TGTGCCGGAGAGGCCAATACAAATGATCAGCCCCAGCATTTT.

V gene TRBV2 combines with J gene TRBJ2-7, with 11 bases fitting TRBD1. The CDR3 extends over 16 amino acids. Looked up from germline, CDR1 is SNHLY and CDR2 is FYNNEI. J lost 0 bases, V lost 6 bases, and 7 bases had no gene match. The CDR3 is CASRVGDRGSSYEQYF. CDR3 nucleotides: TGTGCCAGCAGGGTAGGGGACAGGGGGAGCTCCTACGAGCAGTACTTC. The full variable domain, in which reference TRBV2 and TRBJ2-7 provide the parts outside the CDR3, is EPEVTQTPSHQVTQMGQEVILRCVPISNHLYFYWYRQILGQKVEFLVSFYNNEISEKSEIFDDQFSVERPDGSNFTLKIRSTKLEDSAMYFCASRVGDRGSSYEQYFGPGTRLTVT.